Listed below are T cell receptor beta chains from one sample, sequenced in a study of human T cells and chemical hapten exposure. MiXCR, applied by TCRdb to the RACE reads, yields one record per CDR3 protein. Of about 85,000 distinct CDR3 sequences listed, approximately 9% are singletons. Sequences were derived from whole blood, sampled in connection with sensitization to the hapten diphenylcyclopropenone (DPC). The receptors come from a man aged 35-49 years with alopecia areata. Some clones in this sample may be carry-over from other donors' samples. Each CDR3 is given with its conserved first and last residue. A D gene is named only where the DNA matches it firmly. Where a row states a size, it is once, few, many or the class of an expanded clone; other rows omit it.

length | J | D | size | V | DNA | CDR3
14 | TRBJ1-2 | . | few | TRBV29-1 | TGCAGCGTTGAGGCAGGGGATGAGGACTATGGCTACACCTTC | CSVEAGDEDYGYTF
15 | TRBJ1-5 | TRBD1 | many | TRBV12-3/TRBV12-4 | TGTGCCAGCAGTCCGACAGGGGCGTACAATCAGCCCCAGCATTTT | CASSPTGAYNQPQHF
14 | TRBJ1-6 | . | many | TRBV20-1 | TGCAGTGCTAGAGATGTACGGAGTAATTCACCCCTCCACTTT | CSARDVRSNSPLHF
15 | TRBJ2-1 | . | . | TRBV12-3/TRBV12-4 | TGTGCCAGCAGTCCCCCGGCCCGGACTTCCCCTTGGTTGTTCTTC | CASSPPARTSPWLFF
19 | TRBJ2-7 | TRBD2 | few | TRBV7-2 | TGTGCCAGCAGCTATCAACTAAATCTGGCTAGCGGGAGTAAGTACGAGCAGTACTTC | CASSYQLNLASGSKYEQYF
14 | TRBJ2-7 | . | few | TRBV10-3 | TGTGCCATCAGTGGGACATCCTCCGGGGGTGAGCAGTACTTC | CAISGTSSGGEQYF
15 | TRBJ2-3 | . | . | TRBV7-9 | TGTGCCAGCAGCGAACGGGCCATTGGCACAGATACGCAGTATTTT | CASSERAIGTDTQYF
14 | TRBJ2-2 | . | few | TRBV7-2 | TGTGCCAGCAGCTTAGCTCAGGGGTCCGGGGAGCTGTTTTTT | CASSLAQGSGELFF
14 | TRBJ2-1 | . | few | TRBV6-2/TRBV6-3 | TGTGCCAGCAGCCTTAGCGGTTTCTACAATGAGCAGTTCTTC | CASSLSGFYNEQFF
13 | TRBJ1-4 | . | many | TRBV29-1 | TGCAGCGTTGAAGGAGAGGGGTCGGAAAAACTGTTTTTT | CSVEGEGSEKLFF
13 | TRBJ1-2 | . | many | TRBV28 | TGTGCACGAGGGTTGGGGAACTTCTATGGCTACACCTTC | CARGLGNFYGYTF
14 | TRBJ2-4 | . | many | TRBV25-1 | TGTGCCAGCAGTGATGCGGGTGCCAAAAACATTCAGTACTTC | CASSDAGAKNIQYF
17 | TRBJ2-3 | TRBD2 | few | TRBV28 | TGTGCCAGCAGTATCGTAGCGGGAGGGCCCCCGGGGCGTACGCAGTATTTT | CASSIVAGGPPGRTQYF
13 | TRBJ2-7 | . | . | TRBV25-1 | TGTGTCAGCAGTGAATCGGTAGGGGGAGAGCAGTACTTC | CVSSESVGGEQYF
13 | TRBJ2-1 | TRBD2 | few | TRBV19 | TGTGCCAGCCTAGCGGGAAACGGTTTTGAGCAGTTCTTC | CASLAGNGFEQFF
14 | TRBJ2-3 | TRBD2 | many | TRBV29-1 | TGCAGCGTTGGGGGTAGCGGGAGGACAGATACGCAGTATTTT | CSVGGSGRTDTQYF
15 | TRBJ2-1 | TRBD2 | many | TRBV13 | TGTGCCAGCAGACTAAGGGCTAGCGGGTACAATGAGCAGTTCTTC | CASRLRASGYNEQFF
15 | TRBJ2-7 | TRBD2 | many | TRBV28 | TGTGCCAGCAGTTCACCTAGCGGGAGCCGCTACGAGCAGTACTTC | CASSSPSGSRYEQYF
16 | TRBJ1-1 | . | few | TRBV5-4 | TGTGCCAGCAGCTTATCGTGGGTCAGAACGAACACTGAAGCTTTCTTT | CASSLSWVRTNTEAFF
17 | TRBJ1-5 | . | many | TRBV7-2 | TGTGCCAGCAGCCGGAGGACATTGCCGCTAGGACGCCAGCCCCAGCATTTT | CASSRRTLPLGRQPQHF
15 | TRBJ2-3 | . | . | TRBV4-1 | TGCGCCAGCAGCCCAAAAGCGGCAAGCACAGATACGCAGTATTTT | CASSPKAASTDTQYF
16 | TRBJ2-2 | . | many | TRBV3-1 | TGTGCCAGCAGTCAATTCTCTGGTTCGGACACCGGGGAGCTGTTTTTT | CASSQFSGSDTGELFF
17 | TRBJ2-3 | . | . | TRBV20-1 | TGCAGTGCTAGAGTCCCTCGGCTTAGGACCTACACAGATACGCAGTATTTT | CSARVPRLRTYTDTQYF
13 | TRBJ1-2 | TRBD1 | few | TRBV28 | TGTGCCGGGGGAACCGGGACAGTCTATGGCTACACCTTC | CAGGTGTVYGYTF
16 | TRBJ1-5 | TRBD1 | many | TRBV15 | TGTGCCACCAGCAGAACTAACAGGGGCAAAAATCAGCCCCAGCATTTT | CATSRTNRGKNQPQHF
13 | TRBJ2-3 | . | . | TRBV7-3 | TGTGCCAGCAGCCCCGGCCCCGCAGATACGCAGTATTTT | CASSPGPADTQYF
15 | TRBJ2-7 | TRBD2 | . | TRBV5-1 | TGCGCCAGCAGCCCGGGACTAGCGGGGGGGTGCGAGCAGTACTTC | CASSPGLAGGCEQYF
14 | TRBJ2-3 | TRBD2 | . | TRBV29-1 | TGCAGCGTCGATAGCGGGCCTACGGCAGATACGCAGTATTTT | CSVDSGPTADTQYF
12 | TRBJ2-1 | . | few | TRBV14 | TGTGCCAGCAGCTTTGACAGTCTCTGGCAGTTCTTC | CASSFDSLWQFF
15 | TRBJ2-3 | TRBD2 | many | TRBV20-1 | TGCAGTGCTAGAGTGGCGGGAGGGGTCTCAGATACGCAGTATTTT | CSARVAGGVSDTQYF
14 | TRBJ1-2 | . | . | TRBV6-4 | TGTGCCACCCGAATCTTGACAGAGAACTATGGCTACACCTTC | CATRILTENYGYTF
15 | TRBJ1-5 | TRBD1 | . | TRBV12-3/TRBV12-4 | TGTGCCAGCAGCGAGGGACAGGGCAGCAATCAGCCCCAGCATTTT | CASSEGQGSNQPQHF
13 | TRBJ2-6 | . | . | TRBV5-6 | TGTGCCAGCAGTCACGCTGGGGCCAACGTCCTGACTTTC | CASSHAGANVLTF
17 | TRBJ2-3 | . | many | TRBV10-3 | TGTGCCATCAGTGAGTCTTTGGGTCTGACATCGGACGGGGGGCAGTATTTT | CAISESLGLTSDGGQYF
15 | TRBJ1-1 | . | . | TRBV6-5 | TGTGCCAGCACCGATCCGGGCCAGACGAACACTGAAGCTTTCTTT | CASTDPGQTNTEAFF
14 | TRBJ2-7 | . | . | TRBV4-2 | TGTGCCAGCAGCCAGAGGGGGGAGGGCCACGAGCAGTACTTC | CASSQRGEGHEQYF
14 | TRBJ2-3 | TRBD2 | few | TRBV3-1 | TGTGCCAGCAGCGAGGCCCTAGCGGGAGATACGCAGTATTTT | CASSEALAGDTQYF
16 | TRBJ1-6 | . | many | TRBV27 | TGTGCCAGCAGTAGCCAACAACAGGGTACAAATTCACCCCTCCACTTT | CASSSQQQGTNSPLHF
15 | TRBJ2-1 | TRBD2 | . | TRBV6-2/TRBV6-3 | TGTGCCAGCAGTTACACCGGAGTAGCGGGAATTGAGCAGTTCTTC | CASSYTGVAGIEQFF
14 | TRBJ2-3 | TRBD2 | . | TRBV29-1 | TGCAGCGTCGCTAGCGGGAGTGGCACAGATACGCAGTATTTT | CSVASGSGTDTQYF
14 | TRBJ2-3 | . | many | TRBV10-2 | TGCGCCAGCAGTGATAGACTTTCTATGGGTACGCAGTATTTT | CASSDRLSMGTQYF
16 | TRBJ2-3 | . | . | TRBV24-1 | TGTGCCACCAGTGATCCCCCCCAAGGACGCACAGATACGCAGTATTTT | CATSDPPQGRTDTQYF
16 | TRBJ2-3 | . | few | TRBV5-6 | TGTGCCAGCAGCGGCGGAAGGGGGAGAGGAACAGATACGCAGTATTTT | CASSGGRGRGTDTQYF
14 | TRBJ1-6 | TRBD1 | few | TRBV20-1 | TGCGGGACCCGGACAGGGGGTACTAATTCACCCCTCCACTTT | CGTRTGGTNSPLHF
15 | TRBJ1-1 | . | many | TRBV30 | TGTGCCTGGAGCTCCGGACTTTACAGAAGGACTGAAGCTTTCTTT | CAWSSGLYRRTEAFF
17 | TRBJ2-3 | . | many | TRBV6-5 | TGTGCCAGCAGTTCCGACATTCCACTAGGAGGTGAGGATACGCAGTATTTT | CASSSDIPLGGEDTQYF
15 | TRBJ1-2 | TRBD1 | many | TRBV9 | TGTGCCAGCAGCCCCTGGGACAGGGGGCAAGGCGGCTACACCTTC | CASSPWDRGQGGYTF
19 | TRBJ2-6 | TRBD1 | . | TRBV12-5 | TGTGCTAGTGGTCCCGGACAGGCGACCCACCTGGCCTGGGCCAACGTCCTGACTTTC | CASGPGQATHLAWANVLTF
15 | TRBJ1-2 | . | many | TRBV6-5 | TGTGCCAGCAGTTACGCCACAGGGAAAATCGATGGCTACACCTTC | CASSYATGKIDGYTF
14 | TRBJ2-6 | . | many | TRBV5-1 | TGCGCCAGCAAGAAAGACTCTGGGGCCAACGTCCTGACTTTC | CASKKDSGANVLTF
14 | TRBJ1-1 | . | . | TRBV6-5 | TGTGCCAGCAGTTCCGGGACGGCGCACACTGAAGCTTTCTTT | CASSSGTAHTEAFF
13 | TRBJ2-7 | . | . | TRBV7-8 | TGTGCCAGCAGCTTAGCGGCGGGGTACGAGCAGTACTTC | CASSLAAGYEQYF
12 | TRBJ1-5 | . | many | TRBV7-9 | TGTGCCAGCAGTCCGGGAGACCGACCCCAGCATTTT | CASSPGDRPQHF
16 | TRBJ2-7 | . | . | TRBV11-2 | TGTGCCAGCAGCTTAGACGAAACAGGGTTCTCGGGCGAGCAGTACTTC | CASSLDETGFSGEQYF
13 | TRBJ1-2 | . | . | TRBV29-1 | TGCAGCGTTGAACCACCAGGTTCCTATGGCTACACCTTC | CSVEPPGSYGYTF
15 | TRBJ1-2 | TRBD1 | many | TRBV9 | TGTGCCAGCAGCGTAGAGAACAGGGGGTCCTATGGCTACACCTTC | CASSVENRGSYGYTF
17 | TRBJ2-7 | . | . | TRBV6-6 | TGTGCCAGCAGTTACGAGTCGGTGGGAGAGTATTACTACGAGCAGTACTTC | CASSYESVGEYYYEQYF
15 | TRBJ2-1 | . | many | TRBV20-1 | TGCAGTGCTAGACCTGGAGGGCCTTTTTACGGTGAGCAGTTCTTC | CSARPGGPFYGEQFF
12 | TRBJ2-7 | . | many | TRBV6-2/TRBV6-3 | TGTGCCAGCAGATCAGAGAACTACGAGCAGTACTTC | CASRSENYEQYF